The T cell receptor (beta chain) described here comes from a study of T cell responses to AZD1222 COVID-19 vaccine. As for the study in general: Analysis merged second doses at about 4 or about 12 weeks. Findings of the study overall: All repertoire sampling was performed exclusively after the peak T cell response. Spike regions recognized by vaccine-associated CD4 TCRs spanned the protein, led by 160-218 and 743-854.

TCRdb keeps only in-frame clones here, not all; method: immunoSEQ multiplex PCR. The sample holds 130,000 or so clones, about 93% seen once. This clone occurred once. Its antigen is undetermined. CDR1 and CDR2 from the germline V gene are MGHRA and YSYEKL. The V and J ends lost 0 bases and 3 bases respectively, with 14 bases between them. There are 17 residues in the CDR3. The clonotype originates from an adult in good health. This sample comprised peripheral blood, obtained on day 0 of AZD1222 vaccination. The chain carries TRBV4-1 and TRBJ1-4; D is undetermined. The DNA of the CDR3 is TGCGCCAGCAGCCAAGAAGGCTCGGTGAGGTCTAATGAAAAACTGTTTTTT. It translates to CASSQEGSVRSNEKLFF.